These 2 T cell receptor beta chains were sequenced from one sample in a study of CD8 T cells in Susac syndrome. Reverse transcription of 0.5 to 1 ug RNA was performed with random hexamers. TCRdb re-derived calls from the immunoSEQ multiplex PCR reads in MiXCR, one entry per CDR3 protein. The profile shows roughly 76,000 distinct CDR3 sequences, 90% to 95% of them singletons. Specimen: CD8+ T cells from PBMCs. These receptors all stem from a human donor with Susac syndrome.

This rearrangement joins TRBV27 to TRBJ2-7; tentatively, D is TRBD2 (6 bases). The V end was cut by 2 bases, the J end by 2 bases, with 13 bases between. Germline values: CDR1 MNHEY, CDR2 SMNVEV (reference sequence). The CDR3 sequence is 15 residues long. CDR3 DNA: TGTGCCAGCAGTTTAAGTCCGGGGAGGCCCTACGAGCAGTACTTC. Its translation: CASSLSPGRPYEQYF.

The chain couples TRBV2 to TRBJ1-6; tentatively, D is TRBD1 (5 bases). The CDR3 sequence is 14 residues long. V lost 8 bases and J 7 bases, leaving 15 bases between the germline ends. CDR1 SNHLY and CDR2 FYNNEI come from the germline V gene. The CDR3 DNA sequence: TGTGCCAGCTATCTTGGGACGGACAATTCACCCCTCCACTTT. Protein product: CASYLGTDNSPLHF.